This record covers a single T cell receptor beta chain. This sample was included in a study of blood T cell repertoires in COVID-19. Study context: The study drew acute and convalescent COVID-19 samples from the United States, Italy and Spain. The cDNA or gDNA used as material had been derived from T cells, B-cell-depleted T cells, or PBMCs.

The CDR3 is made up of 18 amino acids. Germline loops: CDR1 MDHEN, CDR2 SYDVKM. V lost 0 bases to trimming and J lost 0 bases; unmatched junction nucleotides: 2. How the authors handled the data: Using reference gene primer amplification, nucleated cell counts were estimated. Generated by immunoSEQ multiplex PCR, the TCRdb table keeps only in-frame clones and is missing some. That table supplies the V and J calls and clone size; D and trimming were determined from the DNA. The data contain roughly 180,000 clones, approximately 86% of them singletons. The chain is built from TRBV28 and TRBJ1-6; 10 positions agree with TRBD1. The TCR originated in a man aged 60 to 75 with acute or convalescent COVID-19. The specimen sequenced was peripheral blood. CDR3 sequence reads: CASSLWGQGSSYNSPLHF. Written as DNA, the CDR3 is TGTGCCAGCAGTTTATGGGGACAGGGGAGCTCCTATAATTCACCCCTCCACTTT.